This T cell receptor beta chain was captured by sequencing in a study of blood T cell repertoires in COVID-19. Study summary: The study drew acute and convalescent COVID-19 samples from the United States, Italy and Spain. PBMCs, B-cell-depleted T cells, or T cells provided the cDNA or gDNA that made up the material.

In the original workflow: Amplifying reference gene primers gave estimates of nucleated cell counts. Repertoires were generated with immunoSEQ multiplex PCR, while TCRdb's copy carries only in-frame clones and drops some. V and J calls and clone size are copied from that table; D and trimming were computed from the DNA. This sample has 150,000 to 200,000 clones; roughly 83% occur once, and the top ten carry 13% to 15%. V lost 3 bases and J 4 bases, leaving 12 bases between the germline ends. CDR3 length: 14 amino acids. Germline CDR1 reads KGHSH; CDR2 reads LQKENI. The gene calls are TRBV18 and TRBJ1-1, with D tentatively TRBD1 (5 bases). Sequenced material: peripheral blood. The source of this sequence is a man younger than 35 with active or convalescent COVID-19. CDR3 DNA sequence: TGTGCCAGCTCACCTGAGTCTAGGGGCACTGAAGCTTTCTTT. It encodes CASSPESRGTEAFF. Using reference TRBV18 and TRBJ1-1 for the parts outside the CDR3, the full variable domain is NAGVMQNPRHLVRRRGQEARLRCSPMKGHSHVYWYRQLPEEGLKFMVYLQKENIIDESGMPKERFSAEFPKEGPSILRIQQVVRGDSAAYFCASSPESRGTEAFFGQGTRLTVV.